Following are 19 T cell receptor beta chains from one sample sequenced in a study of CD8+CD57+ T cells in acquired aplastic anemia. The use of genomic DNA as template underpinned the TCR beta VDJ and CDR3 profiling. TCRdb called the reads again in MiXCR, with one record for every CDR3 protein. The data show 100,000 to 150,000 distinct CDR3 sequences, with almost 40% seen just once and 2% to 3% held by the top ten. Flow cytometry had shown expanded CD8+CD57+ cells in the patients chosen for sequencing. Sequenced material: sorted CD4+, CD8+, or CD8+CD57+ T cells (not recorded which) from PBMCs. The receptors stem from a human donor with aplastic anemia.

V gene TRBV25-1 combines with J gene TRBJ1-6; 7 bases are shared with TRBD1. CDR3 length equals 14 residues. The V gene end was trimmed by 4 bases and the J gene end by 10 bases; junction bases not matched to a gene: 7. Germline V lookup: CDR1 MGHDK, CDR2 SYGVNS. CDR3 DNA: TGTGCCAGCAGTGTAGACAGGGTGGACTCACCCCTCCACTTT. Translated, it gives CASSVDRVDSPLHF.

In this sample, this clonotype turned up many times. This sequence joins TRBV29-1 and TRBJ1-4; 7 bases align to TRBD1. Trimming removed 5 bases from V and 7 bases from J; junction bases left unmatched: 7. The CDR3 runs 13 residues. Germline-derived CDR1 and CDR2 are SQVTM and ANQGSEA. CDR3 residues: CSVRRGQSEKLFF. In DNA, the CDR3 is TGCAGCGTTAGAAGGGGGCAGAGTGAAAAACTGTTTTTT.

This clonotype has a count of ten or more. The chain links TRBV7-9 to TRBJ1-6, with 7 nucleotides matching TRBD1. The trim removed 1 base at V and 9 bases at J, leaving 6 bases unmatched. The CDR3 is 15 amino acids. The germline V gene encodes CDR1 SEHNR and CDR2 FQNEAQ (reference sequence). The CDR3 reads CASSLGDSTGSPLHF. The CDR3 DNA reads TGTGCCAGCAGCTTAGGGGACAGTACGGGTTCACCCCTCCACTTT.

This clonotype was seen repeatedly, ten times or more. The CDR3 spells CAISGGNTDTQYF. CDR3 nucleotide sequence: TGTGCCATCAGTGGGGGTAACACAGATACGCAGTATTTT. V and J are TRBV10-3 and TRBJ2-3, with D uncertain. This CDR3 has 13 amino acids. Germline CDR1 reads ENHRY; CDR2 reads SYGVKD. Trimming took 4 bases from V and 2 from J, leaving 7 bases between them.

This clonotype was detected ten times or more. The CDR3 sequence is CSASLRGGNEQFF. DNA of the CDR3: TGCAGTGCATCGCTGCGCGGGGGGAATGAGCAGTTCTTC. The chain links TRBV20-1 to TRBJ2-1, with 8 positions matching TRBD2. Germline CDR1 DFQATT, CDR2 SNEGSKA (reference sequence). The CDR3 runs to 13 residues. V shed 6 bases, J shed 7 bases, and the junction held 8 bases outside the gene matches.

This clonotype was counted many times. V is TRBV2 and J is TRBJ2-5, with 8 bases identical to TRBD1. V lost 8 bases and J lost 5; bases outside the gene matches: 7. Looked up from germline, CDR1 is SNHLY and CDR2 is FYNNEI. This CDR3 comprises 13 residues. The CDR3 region has the DNA TGTGCCAGCGGGACGAGACAGGGGGAGACCCAGTACTTC. This gives the protein CASGTRQGETQYF.

This clonotype has a count of ten or more. The CDR3 loop is CASSYLPSSEQYF. The CDR3 nucleotides are TGTGCCAGCAGTTACCTACCGTCTTCCGAGCAGTACTTC. This rearrangement joins TRBV6-6 to TRBJ2-7; D gene uncertain. Trimming took 2 bases from V and 6 from J, leaving 11 bases between them. Germline loops: CDR1 MNHNY, CDR2 SVGAGI (reference sequence). The CDR3 covers 13 residues.

This clonotype has more than one count but fewer than ten. J is TRBJ1-4 and V is TRBV4-2, with TRBD1 identical over 8 bases. The CDR3 runs to 17 residues. Trimming removed 3 bases from V and 4 bases from J; junction bases left unmatched: 10. Germline CDR1 reads LGHNA; CDR2 reads YNFKEQ. The CDR3 bases are TGTGCCAGCAGCCAGTCTCCCGGACAGGGTGGTAATGAAAAACTGTTTTTT. It translates to CASSQSPGQGGNEKLFF.

This clonotype was counted a few times. The chain couples TRBV27 to TRBJ1-2; possible D gene TRBD1, 6 bases. The CDR3 is 14 amino acids. V lost 6 bases and J 3 bases, leaving 14 bases between the germline ends. Germline lookup yields CDR1 MNHEY and CDR2 SMNVEV (reference sequence). CDR3 DNA sequence: TGTGCCAGCAGAGTCCAGGGGTCAGACTATGGCTACACCTTC. Translating it yields CASRVQGSDYGYTF.

This clonotype showed up many times. The chain couples TRBV20-1 to TRBJ1-1; D remains unclear. CDR1 is DFQATT, CDR2 SNEGSKA, per germline (reference sequence). Between the trimmed V and J ends, which lost 0 bases and 3 bases, there was a span of 8 bases. The CDR3 runs to 13 residues. CDR3 in DNA: TGCAGTGCTAGAGATTACGCAGACACTGAAGCTTTCTTT. Translated, it gives CSARDYADTEAFF.

There are many counts of this clonotype. The chain uses TRBV10-3 and TRBJ2-3; D not certain. This CDR3 is 14 amino acids long. The V and J ends lost 6 bases and 4 bases respectively, with 14 bases between them. Germline CDR1 and CDR2: ENHRY and SYGVKD. CDR3 DNA sequence: TGTGCCATCAGGCCGCAAACTACTTCAGATACGCAGTATTTT. Translated, it gives CAIRPQTTSDTQYF.

V is TRBV5-4 and J is TRBJ1-6, with D perhaps matching TRBD1 (6 bases). V was shortened by 0 bases and J by 7 bases, with 14 bases between the two germline ends. CDR1 and CDR2 (germline): SGHNT, YYREEE (reference sequence). This CDR3 has 16 residues. The CDR3 DNA reads as TGTGCCAGCAGCTTGGGTGGGCAGGGGTCGAATTCACCCCTCCACTTT. This codes for CASSLGGQGSNSPLHF.

This clonotype has a count of ten or more. The rearrangement links TRBV5-1 to TRBJ1-2, with a possible D match to TRBD1 (5 bases). The germline gives CDR1 SGHRS, CDR2 YFSETQ. There are 13 residues in the CDR3. Trimming left V 0 bases short and J 8 bases short, with 11 bases between. The CDR3 loop is CASSLESGGGYTF. CDR3 DNA: TGCGCCAGCAGCTTGGAGTCGGGGGGAGGCTACACCTTC.

This clonotype came up many times. This chain connects TRBV18 to TRBJ2-7; no clear D gene. The CDR3 loop spans 13 amino acids. Per the germline V gene, CDR1 is KGHSH and CDR2 is LQKENI. V lost 4 bases and J 2 bases, leaving 9 bases between the germline ends. CDR3 sequence reads: CASSHGPAYEQYV. DNA of the CDR3: TGTGCCAGCTCACACGGTCCGGCCTACGAGCAGTACGTC.

This clonotype was detected many times. V and J are TRBV2 and TRBJ2-7; perhaps TRBD2 as D (6 bases). V dropped 5 bases and J dropped 4 bases, with 18 bases sitting between them. The CDR3 loop spans 15 amino acids. In germline, CDR1 is SNHLY, CDR2 FYNNEI. This CDR3 reads CASSPETARGYEQYV. Here the CDR3 DNA reads TGTGCCAGCAGTCCTGAGACAGCCCGGGGGTACGAGCAGTACGTC.

The chain is built from TRBV6-7 and TRBJ1-5, with 7 bases that match TRBD1. TRBV6-7 is identified as an open reading frame with a role that is uncertain. J lost 9 bases, V lost 6 bases, and 14 bases had no gene match. The CDR3 covers 15 residues. CDR3 in amino acids: CASSRQGGQGRPQHF. In DNA form, the CDR3 reads TGTGCCAGCAGCCGGCAGGGGGGTCAGGGGCGGCCCCAGCATTTT.

The CDR3 DNA sequence: TGTGCCAGTAGCGACCTAGCGGGGACAGATACGCAGTATTTT. Its translation: CASSDLAGTDTQYF. J is TRBJ2-3 and V is TRBV19; TRBD2 matches at 9 bases. Germline CDR1 is LNHDA and CDR2 is SQIVND (reference sequence). This CDR3 region has 14 residues. With V trimmed by 6 bases and J by 3 bases, 4 bases remained unmatched.

At least ten counts were recorded for this clonotype. This rearrangement joins TRBV4-1 to TRBJ1-2; D is uncertain. The CDR3 is 12 residues long. Trimming shortened V by 0 bases and J by 8 bases, and 7 bases separated the two germline ends. The germline V gene encodes CDR1 MGHRA and CDR2 YSYEKL. The CDR3 is CASSQDYEGYTF. In DNA, the CDR3 is TGCGCCAGCAGCCAAGATTACGAGGGCTACACCTTC.

This clonotype was counted ten times or more. The CDR3 bases are TGTGCCAGTAGTATACTTTATCCTATCGAGGGGCGAACTGAAGCTTTCTTT. It is translated as CASSILYPIEGRTEAFF. V gene TRBV19 combines with J gene TRBJ1-1; D may be TRBD1 (5 bases). The CDR3 sequence is 17 residues long. Per germline, CDR1 LNHDA and CDR2 SQIVND (reference sequence). Trimming took off 2 bases at V and 5 bases at J, with 21 bases between the two ends. Together with reference TRBV19 and TRBJ1-1, the CDR3 gives the full variable domain: DGGITQSPKYLFRKEGQNVTLSCEQNLNHDAMYWYRQDPGQGLRLIYYSQIVNDFQKGDIAEGYSVSREKKESFPLTVTSAQKNPTAFYLCASSILYPIEGRTEAFFGQGTRLTVV.